Sequencing of this T cell receptor beta chain was carried out in a study of blood T cells in healthy people across ages. The sample holds a few counts of this clonotype. Its antigen remains unknown. A second PCR of about 7 to 12 cycles used a sample-barcoded 5' primer and a J-beta primer mix. TCRdb re-derived calls from the 5' RACE reads in MiXCR, one entry per CDR3 protein. The sample records hundreds of thousands of distinct CDR3 sequences, 20% to 25% being singletons. Study-level results: PBMCs were not sorted, which prevented a conclusive comparison of naive versus antigen-experienced cells. Across the age range, TCR beta diversity per million T cells fell in a roughly linear way.

The CDR3 is 13 residues long. Germline loops: CDR1 DFQATT, CDR2 SNEGSKA (reference sequence). Trimming shortened V by 0 bases and J by 4 bases, and 9 bases separated the two germline ends. The sequenced sample was blood. This sequence joins TRBV20-1 and TRBJ2-5, with a tentative D call TRBD2 (6 bases). This receptor was obtained from a man in his sixties or seventies in good health. DNA for the CDR3: TGCAGTGCTAGAGAGGAGGGCCGAGAGACCCAGTACTTC. Translated: CSAREEGRETQYF.